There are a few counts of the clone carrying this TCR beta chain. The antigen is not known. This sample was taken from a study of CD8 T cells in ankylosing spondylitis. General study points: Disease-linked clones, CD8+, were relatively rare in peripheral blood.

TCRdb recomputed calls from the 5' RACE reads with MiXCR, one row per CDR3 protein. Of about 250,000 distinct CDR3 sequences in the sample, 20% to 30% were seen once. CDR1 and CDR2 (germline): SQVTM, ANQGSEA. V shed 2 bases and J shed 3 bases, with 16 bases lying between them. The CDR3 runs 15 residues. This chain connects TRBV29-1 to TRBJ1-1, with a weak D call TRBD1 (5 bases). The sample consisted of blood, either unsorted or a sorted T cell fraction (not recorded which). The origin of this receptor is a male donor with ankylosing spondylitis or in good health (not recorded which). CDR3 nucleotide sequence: TGCAGCGTTGAAAATCCAGGGCGAAGGTACACTGAAGCTTTCTTT. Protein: CSVENPGRRYTEAFF.